What follows describes a single T cell receptor (beta chain). What it recognizes is unknown. Produced via immunoSEQ multiplex PCR; TCRdb's table is partial and in-frame only. The sample includes some 120,000 clones, just under 95% of them seen just once. This record comes from a study of siplizumab effects on memory and regulatory T cells. In germline, CDR1 is LGHNA, CDR2 YSLEER. V was trimmed by 0 bases and J by 0 bases, leaving 6 bases between them. The CDR3 runs 15 residues. Overall study findings and caveats: Naive T cells seemed more diverse than memory cells; they also seemed major alloresponse contributors. Alloreactive sequences traceable to unstimulated CD4+ memory cells were significantly reduced by siplizumab. Only a minor fraction of alloreactive clones mapped to unstimulated subsets. It was never confirmed that proliferating Tregs from siplizumab cultures were suppressive.

The chain employs TRBV4-3 and TRBJ1-5; D is undetermined. Input material: non-Treg CD4+ T cells sorted from blood. The clonotype comes from a human donor in good health. CDR3 protein: CASSQEWASNQPQHF. CDR3 coding DNA: TGCGCCAGCAGCCAAGAATGGGCTAGCAATCAGCCCCAGCATTTT.